This T cell receptor beta chain is from a study of shared clonotypes between healthy human individuals. The CDR3 contains 14 residues. Germline lookup yields CDR1 GTSNPN and CDR2 SVGIG (reference sequence). Trimming took 0 bases from V and 4 from J; bases not matched to a gene: 0. All of the donors resided in Nashville, Tennessee, and each was a Caucasian adult. The CD4+ fraction was divided into a CD45RA+ naive subset and a CD45RA-negative memory subset. Findings and limits, study-wide: Estimated richness was generally greater in naive than memory subsets.

About this clone: Its antigen is unidentified.

The test was conducted at deep level. Profiling relied on immunoSEQ multiplex PCR, and the TCRdb table lists in-frame clones only, not all of them. Seen here are about 680,000 clones, about 80% observed once, and the top ten hold around 2%. Sequenced material: memory CD4+ T cells sorted from blood. This sample's subset: CD45RA-negative fraction. The rearrangement joins TRBV30 to TRBJ1-6, with 7 positions matching TRBD1. The sequence was obtained from a woman in her thirties in good health. CDR3 in amino acids: CAWSVQGYNSPLHF. The CDR3 region has the DNA TGTGCCTGGAGTGTACAGGGGTATAATTCACCCCTCCACTTT.